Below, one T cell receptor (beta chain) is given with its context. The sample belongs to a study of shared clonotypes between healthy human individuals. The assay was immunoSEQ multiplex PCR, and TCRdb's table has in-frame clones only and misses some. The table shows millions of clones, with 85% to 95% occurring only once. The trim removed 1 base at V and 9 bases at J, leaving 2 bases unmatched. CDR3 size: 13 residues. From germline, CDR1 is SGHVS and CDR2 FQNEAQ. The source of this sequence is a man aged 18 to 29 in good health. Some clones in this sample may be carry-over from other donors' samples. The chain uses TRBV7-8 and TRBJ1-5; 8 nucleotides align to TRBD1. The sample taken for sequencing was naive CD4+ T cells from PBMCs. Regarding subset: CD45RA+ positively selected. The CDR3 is CASSLEGTGPQHF. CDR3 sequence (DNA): TGTGCCAGCAGCTTAGAAGGGACAGGGCCCCAGCATTTT.